This passage covers 7 T cell receptor beta chains from one sample sequenced in a study of identical twins. One entry per CDR3 protein results from TCRdb running MiXCR on the 5' RACE reads. The repertoire consists of hundreds of thousands of distinct CDR3 sequences, with around 24% occurring once and the leading ten covering roughly 3%. Another study also made use of these data, one on T cells expressing NK-cell markers.

Sequenced material: CD4+ T cells sorted from blood. Every receptor here comes from a woman aged 18-29 years in good health.

This clonotype was seen only a few times. This CDR3 reads CSAREHSGVSSYEQYF. The CDR3 nucleotides are TGCAGTGCTAGAGAGCACAGCGGGGTTAGCTCCTACGAGCAGTACTTC. The V call is TRBV20-1, the J call TRBJ2-7, with 7 nucleotides matching TRBD2. The CDR3 length is 16 residues. Trimming cost V 0 bases and J 0 bases; bases outside gene matches: 8. Germline assignment: CDR1 DFQATT and CDR2 SNEGSKA (reference sequence).

This clonotype has ten or more counts. The J gene is TRBJ2-3, the V gene TRBV12-3 or TRBV12-4; D is ambiguous. The ends were cut back, 3 bases at V and 1 base at J, with 5 bases in the middle. The CDR3 extends over 13 amino acids. The CDR3 sequence is CASSFLGTDTQYF. The CDR3 bases are TGTGCCAGCAGTTTCCTGGGCACAGATACGCAGTATTTT.

This clonotype was observed at least ten times. The V call is TRBV3-1, the J call TRBJ2-1; D tentatively fits TRBD1 or TRBD2 (6 bases each). The germline CDR1 and CDR2 sequences are LGHDT and YNNKEL (reference sequence). This CDR3 has 15 residues. V was cut by 4 bases and J by 0 bases, with 10 bases left in between. The chain's CDR3 is CASSRGASSYNEQFF. The DNA for the CDR3 is TGTGCCAGCAGCCGGGGGGCTAGCTCCTACAATGAGCAGTTCTTC.

This clonotype has only a few counts. This sequence joins TRBV12-3 or TRBV12-4 and TRBJ2-5; tentatively, D is TRBD1 (6 bases). V was shortened by 5 bases and J by 6 bases, with 10 bases between the two germline ends. The length of the CDR3 is 12 residues. CDR3: CASSPQGQTQYF. The CDR3 nucleotides are TGTGCCAGCAGTCCACAGGGACAGACCCAGTACTTC.

This clonotype was recorded a few times. The chain is built from TRBV14 and TRBJ2-3; the D is unclear. Looked up from germline, CDR1 is SGHDN and CDR2 is FVKESK. CDR3 length equals 16 residues. The V end lost 3 bases, the J end lost 1 base, and 14 bases lay between the germline ends. CDR3 DNA sequence: TGTGCCAGCAGCCAGAGGACCTACCTTCGCACAGATACGCAGTATTTT. It encodes CASSQRTYLRTDTQYF.

This clonotype came up a few times. The V call is TRBV29-1, the J call TRBJ2-7; 7 bases agree with TRBD1. Germline CDR1 is SQVTM and CDR2 is ANQGSEA. This CDR3 region has 12 residues. V lost 4 bases to trimming and J lost 4 bases; unmatched junction nucleotides: 4. The CDR3 coding sequence is TGCAGCGTTGGAGGGGGCAATTACGAGCAGTACTTC. It codes for CSVGGGNYEQYF.

V usage is TRBV20-1 and J usage is TRBJ2-1; 11 bases fit TRBD2. V was pared by 3 bases and J by 1 base, with 8 bases of the junction left unmatched. CDR3 size: 17 residues. CDR1 is DFQATT, CDR2 SNEGSKA, per germline (reference sequence). CDR3 bases: TGCAGTGCTAGGTCACTAGCGGGAGACGAGTCCTACAATGAGCAGTTCTTC. Residues: CSARSLAGDESYNEQFF.